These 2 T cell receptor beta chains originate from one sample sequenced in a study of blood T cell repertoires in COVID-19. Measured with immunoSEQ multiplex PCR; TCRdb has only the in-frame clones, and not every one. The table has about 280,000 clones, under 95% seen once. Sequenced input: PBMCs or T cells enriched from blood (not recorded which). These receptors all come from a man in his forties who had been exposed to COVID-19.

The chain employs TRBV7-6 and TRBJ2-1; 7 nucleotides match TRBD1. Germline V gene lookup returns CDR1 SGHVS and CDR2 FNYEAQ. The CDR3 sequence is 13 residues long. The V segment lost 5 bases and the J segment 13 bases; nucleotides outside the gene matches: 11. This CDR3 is CASSQAGTEKQFF. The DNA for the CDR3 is TGTGCCAGCAGCCAGGCCGGGACAGAAAAACAGTTCTTC. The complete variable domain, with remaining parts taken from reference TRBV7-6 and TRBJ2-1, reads GAGVSQSPRYKVTKRGQDVALRCDPISGHVSLYWYRQALGQGPEFLTYFNYEAQQDKSGLPNDRFSAERPEGSISTLTIQRTEQRDSAMYRCASSQAGTEKQFFGPGTRLTVL.

This CDR3 reads CASSMRGYTEAFF. CDR3 nucleotide sequence: TGTGCCAGTAGCATGAGGGGGTACACTGAAGCTTTCTTT. The chain couples TRBV19 to TRBJ1-1, with TRBD1 as a possible D gene (6 bases). Germline CDR1 reads LNHDA; CDR2 reads SQIVND (reference sequence). Trimming left V 6 bases short and J 3 bases short, with 11 bases between. This CDR3 is 13 amino acids long. Full variable domain (remainder filled in from reference TRBV19 and TRBJ1-1): DGGITQSPKYLFRKEGQNVTLSCEQNLNHDAMYWYRQDPGQGLRLIYYSQIVNDFQKGDIAEGYSVSREKKESFPLTVTSAQKNPTAFYLCASSMRGYTEAFFGQGTRLTVV.